The present entry profiles one TCR beta chain with its context. Its target is unknown. The CDR3 has 15 residues. Germline CDR1 and CDR2: SGHRS and YFSETQ. Trimming shortened V by 4 bases and J by 6 bases, and 17 bases separated the two germline ends. This specimen comes from a study of post-analysis software for immune sequencing data. Study-wide context: There were relapsing-remitting, secondary progressive and progressive-relapsing multiple sclerosis among the disease courses included. Overall study findings and caveats: Four to six TRBV segments were more frequent in patients than controls; TRBV5-6, TRBV5-1 and TRBV20-1 belonged to this group. Versus controls, multiple sclerosis patients showed significantly lower diversity (normalized Chao1). Samples from a shared batch, those prepared together, strongly co-clustered by F measure.

Sequencing libraries made from TCR beta cDNA carried unique molecular identifiers. Each batch of about 0.95 to 11 million T cells produced around 460,000 cDNA molecules. Each CDR3 protein is one row after TCRdb ran MiXCR on the PCR reads. The sample yields around 400,000 distinct CDR3 sequences, more than 30% seen once. V and J are TRBV5-1 and TRBJ2-4, with D possibly being TRBD1 or TRBD2 (5 bases each). This TCR was sampled from a girl aged 2-15 years with multiple sclerosis. Sequencing was carried out using blood. In nucleotides, the CDR3 is TGCGCCAGCAGCGACACCCGGGACGGTCTAAACATTCAGTACTTC. Translated, it gives CASSDTRDGLNIQYF.